This TCR beta chain appears in the sequencing data of a study of T cells after yellow fever vaccination. Study outcomes and limitations: Peaking faster, on day 5 versus 15, the secondary response was nonetheless weaker.

With respect to this clonotype: No antigen is known for it.

The CDR3 contains 15 residues. Trimming pared 1 base from V and 3 bases from J, leaving 10 bases between. CDR1 and CDR2 from the germline V gene are SGHDT and YYEEEE. They built TCR cDNA with 5'RACE template switching, a step that put in a universal primer site and UMIs. TCRdb called the 5' RACE reads again in MiXCR, with one record for every CDR3 protein. The table includes 360,000 or so distinct CDR3 sequences, around 10% detected once. The sequencing used PBMCs, collected on the day of the first yellow fever vaccination. The source is a young man who received the YFV17D yellow fever vaccine. This chain joins TRBV5-6 and TRBJ2-2; D might be TRBD1 (6 bases). This CDR3 is CASSLLGAYTGELFF. The CDR3 coding sequence is TGTGCCAGCAGCTTGTTGGGGGCCTACACCGGGGAGCTGTTTTTT.